This TCR beta chain was observed in a study of cytotoxic CD8 clonotypes in ibrutinib-treated CLL. Study overall: The patients comprised more than ten relapsed/refractory and about 16 treatment-naive cases, under 18 IGHV unmutated. Study observations and caveats: Clonality was elevated at ibrutinib response and had returned toward baseline at progression.

Here immunoSEQ multiplex PCR was the method, and the copy in TCRdb shows in-frame clones only, minus some. The repertoire includes about 130,000 clones, over 75% of them detected once, and roughly 2% sits in the top ten. Germline CDR1 SGHTA, CDR2 FQGNSA. V was pared by 5 bases and J by 7 bases, with 7 bases of the junction left unmatched. The CDR3 length is 14 residues. About this clone itself: The antigen remains unidentified.

Sequencing was performed on PBMCs, taken after 24 months of ibrutinib treatment. The chain carries TRBV7-2 and TRBJ2-7, with 11 positions matching TRBD1. The clonotype comes from a human donor with chronic lymphocytic leukemia. The CDR3 nucleotides are TGTGCCAGCAGCCAGGGACAGGGGGAACGGGAGCAGTACTTC. The encoded protein is CASSQGQGEREQYF.